Listed below are T cell receptor beta chains from one sample, sequenced in a study of cytotoxic CD8 clonotypes in ibrutinib-treated CLL. Assay used: immunoSEQ multiplex PCR; TCRdb lists only in-frame clones, some missing. The table shows some 150,000 clones, with 60% to 80% occurring only once. The specimen comprised PBMCs, sampled after 12 months of ibrutinib treatment. These receptors came from a human donor with chronic lymphocytic leukemia. The CDR3 runs from the conserved cysteine through the conserved F or W. The D gene is left open where the match is weak. Clone size appears in some rows only: once, few, many, or a class for an expanded clone.

>TRBJ1-1|TRBV27|13|TRBD1|.
TGTGCCAGCAGTCCATGGACAGGTATCGAAGCTTTCTTT
CASSPWTGIEAFF
>TRBJ2-1|TRBV5-1|16|.|.
TGCGCCAGCAGGCTCAACCCGACAGACCGCTACAATGAGCAGTTCTTC
CASRLNPTDRYNEQFF
>TRBJ2-3|TRBV28|12|.|.
TGTGCCAGCAGTCGTAACACAGATACGCAGTATTTT
CASSRNTDTQYF
>TRBJ2-1|TRBV5-4|15|.|.
TGTGCCAGCAGCCCTTGGGCAGGGGCCTACAATGAGCAGTTCTTC
CASSPWAGAYNEQFF
>TRBJ2-5|TRBV5-1|14|TRBD2|.
TGCGCCAGCAGCTTGGAAGGCGGGGGAGAGACCCAGTACTTC
CASSLEGGGETQYF
>TRBJ1-1|TRBV7-8|14|.|.
TGTGCCAGCACCCCAAGGGAGGGACGTACTGAAGCTTTCTTT
CASTPREGRTEAFF
>TRBJ2-7|TRBV6-5|14|.|.
TGTGCCAGCAGTTACGTAGGATTGGGGGACGAGCAGTACTTC
CASSYVGLGDEQYF
>TRBJ1-2|TRBV5-1|15|.|few
TGCGCCAGCAGCTCGGACCGTCCTACCTACTATGGCTACACCTTC
CASSSDRPTYYGYTF
>TRBJ2-1|TRBV5-1|13|.|few
TGCGCCAGCAGCTTGGTACCCGGGAGTGAGCAGTTCTTC
CASSLVPGSEQFF
>TRBJ2-7|TRBV28|16|TRBD1|many
TGTGCCAGCAGTACGTTGGACAGGGCGTACAGCTACGAGCAGTACTTC
CASSTLDRAYSYEQYF
>TRBJ2-7|TRBV21-1|14|.|few
TGTGCCAGCAGCAAAGGTACGCGGGAGTGGGACCAGTACTTC
CASSKGTREWDQYF
>TRBJ2-1|TRBV4-3|15|TRBD2|.
TGCGCCAGCAGCCCCGGGACTAGCCGGGGCAATGAGCAGTTCTTC
CASSPGTSRGNEQFF
>TRBJ1-5|TRBV7-2|13|.|.
TGTGCCAGCAGCTTATCCCTCTTTCAGCCCCAGCATTTT
CASSLSLFQPQHF
>TRBJ1-2|TRBV6-5|14|TRBD1|once
TGTGCCAGCAGCCCACAGGGGAAGGAACGTGGCTACACCTTC
CASSPQGKERGYTF
>TRBJ2-2|TRBV4-1|17|TRBD2|.
TGCGCCAGCAGCACTACTAGCGGGGGGCCTCCGACCGGGGAGCTGTTTTTT
CASSTTSGGPPTGELFF
>TRBJ1-6|TRBV6-4|14|.|.
TGTGCCAGCAGTGTCGGGGGGTATAATTCACCCCTCCACTTT
CASSVGGYNSPLHF
>TRBJ1-5|TRBV10-3|14|TRBD1|.
TGTGCCATCAGTACACCGGGACAGAATCAGCCCCAGCATTTT
CAISTPGQNQPQHF
>TRBJ2-3|TRBV9|16|TRBD2|.
TGTGCCAGCAGCGTAGGGCCGGGAGGGCCGGGGGATACGCAGTATTTT
CASSVGPGGPGDTQYF
>TRBJ2-7|TRBV7-2|13|TRBD1|few
TGTGCCAGCAGCTTCGGGGACAGGGGGATCTTATACTTC
CASSFGDRGILYF
>TRBJ2-7|TRBV18|15|TRBD2|.
TGTGCCAGCTCACAACCGACTAGCGGACAGTACGAGCAGTACTTC
CASSQPTSGQYEQYF
>TRBJ1-1|TRBV7-2|15|.|.
TGTGCCAGCAGCGGATACAGGGTTGTGGACACTGAAGCTTTCTTT
CASSGYRVVDTEAFF
>TRBJ2-3|TRBV7-9|15|TRBD2|.
TGTGCCAGCAGCACCGGGACTAGCGAGTCAGATACGCAGTATTTT
CASSTGTSESDTQYF
>TRBJ1-2|TRBV25-1|14|TRBD1|.
TGTGCCAGCAGTGAATGGAGGACAGGGAAAGGCTACACCTTC
CASSEWRTGKGYTF
>TRBJ2-1|TRBV6-7|17|.|once
TGTGCCAGCAGTTACTCGTTCGTAACGCGCATACCCGGGGAGCAGTTCTTC
CASSYSFVTRIPGEQFF
>TRBJ1-5|TRBV25-1|12|.|.
TGTGCCAGCAGTGCGGCCAATCAGCCCCAGCATTTT
CASSAANQPQHF
>TRBJ1-1|TRBV6-5|14|.|few
TGTGCCAGCAGTTACTCGACAGCGAACACTGAAGCTTTCTTT
CASSYSTANTEAFF
>TRBJ1-5|TRBV6-5|13|TRBD1|.
TGTGCCATCCAGGGGGCGCGAGATCAGCCCCAGCATTTT
CAIQGARDQPQHF
>TRBJ1-2|TRBV7-2|15|.|.
TGTGCCAGCAGCTTCCAGACAGGCCCGAACTATGGCTACACCTTC
CASSFQTGPNYGYTF
>TRBJ2-2|TRBV7-9|15|.|few
TGTGCCAGCAGCACCGGGACAACGAACACCGGGGAGCTGTTTTTT
CASSTGTTNTGELFF
>TRBJ1-1|TRBV6-1|15|TRBD1|.
TGTGCCAGCAAGTGGGGACAGGGATCAAACACTGAAGCTTTCTTT
CASKWGQGSNTEAFF
>TRBJ2-1|TRBV7-3|16|TRBD2|.
TGTGCCAGCAGCTCCACGACGGGAGGGGGGACCAATGAGCAGTTCTTC
CASSSTTGGGTNEQFF
>TRBJ2-1|TRBV10-3|12|.|few
TGTGCCATCAGTGAGGTACCCGATGAGCAGTTCTTC
CAISEVPDEQFF
>TRBJ2-7|TRBV27|14|.|.
TGTGCCAGCACAGGACGAATCGGGTCCTACGAGCAGTACTTC
CASTGRIGSYEQYF
>TRBJ2-3|TRBV4-2|15|.|.
TGTGCCAGCAGCCAAGAAGGGTGGGTAACAGATACGCAGTATTTT
CASSQEGWVTDTQYF
>TRBJ2-3|TRBV11-3|13|.|.
TGTGCCAGCAGCCCCAGAGGGATAGATACGCAGTATTTT
CASSPRGIDTQYF
>TRBJ2-7|TRBV7-6|14|.|.
TGTGCCAGCAGCCAATGGACGGTTTCCTACGAGCAGTACTTC
CASSQWTVSYEQYF
>TRBJ2-1|TRBV30|14|.|.
TGTGCCTGGAGTTCCGTTCTTTCGGGTAATGAGCAGTTCTTC
CAWSSVLSGNEQFF
>TRBJ2-1|TRBV5-1|12|.|.
TGCGCCAGCAGCTTACTGGAACGCGAGCAGTTCTTC
CASSLLEREQFF
>TRBJ2-5|TRBV5-1|14|.|.
TGCGCCAGCAGCTCAGGAGGGGAGAAAGAGACCCAGTACTTC
CASSSGGEKETQYF